The T cell receptor beta chain described here comes from a study of blood T cells in healthy people across ages. Study-level information: Per two T cells, about one barcoded beta molecule was captured through template switching. Overall study findings and caveats: Naive and antigen-experienced cells could not be conclusively compared, given unsorted PBMCs.

Each donor had 9 to 10 milliliters of peripheral blood drawn. Total RNA was extracted at no less than 6 micrograms per sample. CDR3 size: 12 residues. Trimming took 2 bases from V and 4 from J, leaving 6 bases between them. The V gene's germline CDR1 is DFQATT and CDR2 SNEGSKA (reference sequence). This clonotype has at least ten counts. Its antigen is undetermined. For the second PCR, which ran for about 7 to 11 cycles, a sample-barcoded 5' primer and a J-beta primer mix were used. TCRdb re-derived calls from the 5' RACE reads in MiXCR, one entry per CDR3 protein. This sample yields 630,000 or so distinct CDR3 sequences, of which roughly 30% are seen a single time; less than 20% belongs to the top ten.

This clonotype was obtained from an elderly woman in good health. Sequenced: blood. This chain links TRBV20-1 with TRBJ1-5, with D perhaps matching TRBD1 (5 bases). The CDR3 DNA sequence: TGCAGTGCTAGACAGGGAAATCAGCCCCAGCATTTT. Amino acid sequence: CSARQGNQPQHF.